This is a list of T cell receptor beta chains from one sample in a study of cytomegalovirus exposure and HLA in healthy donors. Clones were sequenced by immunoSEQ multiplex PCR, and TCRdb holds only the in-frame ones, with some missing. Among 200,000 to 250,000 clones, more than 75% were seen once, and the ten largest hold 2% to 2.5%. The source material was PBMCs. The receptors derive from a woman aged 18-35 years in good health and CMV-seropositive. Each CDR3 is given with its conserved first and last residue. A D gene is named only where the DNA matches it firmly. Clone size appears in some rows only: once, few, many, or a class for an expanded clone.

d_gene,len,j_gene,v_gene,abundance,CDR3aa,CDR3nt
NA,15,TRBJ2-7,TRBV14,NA,CASSRKLALDYEQYF,TGTGCCAGCAGCCGGAAACTAGCCCTAGATTACGAGCAGTACTTC
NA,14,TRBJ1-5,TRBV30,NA,CAWSYDRFGQPQHF,TGTGCCTGGAGTTACGACAGGTTCGGCCAGCCCCAGCATTTT
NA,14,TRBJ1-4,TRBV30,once,CAWSADGGGEKLFF,TGTGCCTGGAGTGCCGACGGGGGGGGTGAAAAACTGTTTTTT
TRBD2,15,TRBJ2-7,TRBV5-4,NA,CASSDRLAAPYEQYF,TGTGCCAGCAGCGACCGACTAGCGGCGCCCTACGAGCAGTACTTC
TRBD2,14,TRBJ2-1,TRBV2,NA,CASSVAGGLGEQFF,TGTGCCAGCAGTGTTGCGGGAGGTCTCGGTGAGCAGTTCTTC
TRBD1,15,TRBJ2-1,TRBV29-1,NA,CSVEDPDRAYNEQFF,TGCAGCGTTGAAGACCCCGACAGGGCCTACAATGAGCAGTTCTTC
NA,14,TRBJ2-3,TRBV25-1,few,CASSDEGALDTQYF,TGTGCCAGCAGTGATGAAGGGGCCCTAGATACGCAGTATTTT
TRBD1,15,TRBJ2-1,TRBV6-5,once,CASNRGTVDYNEQFF,TGTGCCAGCAACAGAGGGACAGTTGATTACAATGAGCAGTTCTTC
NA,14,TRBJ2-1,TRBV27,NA,CATAGGRRNNEQFF,TGTGCCACCGCCGGAGGCAGGCGGAACAATGAGCAGTTCTTC
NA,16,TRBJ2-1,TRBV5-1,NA,CATRGLTSSSYNEQFF,TGCGCCACCCGAGGGTTAACCAGCAGCTCCTACAATGAGCAGTTCTTC
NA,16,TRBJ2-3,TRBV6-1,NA,CASSEDQNTASDTQYF,TGTGCCAGCAGTGAAGACCAGAACACCGCCTCAGATACGCAGTATTTT
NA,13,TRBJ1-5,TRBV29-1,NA,CSVEVGGGQPQHF,TGCAGCGTTGAAGTCGGCGGGGGTCAGCCCCAGCATTTT
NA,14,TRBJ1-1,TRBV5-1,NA,CASSLGQGSTEAFF,TGCGCCAGCAGCTTGGGCCAGGGTAGCACTGAAGCTTTCTTT
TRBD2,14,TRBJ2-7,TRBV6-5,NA,CASSGGLAEEEQYF,TGTGCCAGCAGTGGCGGACTAGCGGAGGAGGAGCAGTACTTC
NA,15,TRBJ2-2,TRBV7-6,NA,CASSLVTMNTGELFF,TGTGCCAGCAGCTTAGTCACAATGAACACCGGGGAGCTGTTTTTT
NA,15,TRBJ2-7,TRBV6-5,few,CASSWGDREDYEQYF,TGTGCCAGCAGTTGGGGTGACAGGGAGGACTACGAGCAGTACTTC
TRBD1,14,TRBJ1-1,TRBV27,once,CASSFGGGNTEAFF,TGTGCCAGCAGTTTTGGAGGGGGCAACACTGAAGCTTTCTTT
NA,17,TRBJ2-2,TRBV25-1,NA,CASSEFLKGSGTGELFF,TGTGCCAGCAGTGAATTCTTGAAGGGGTCCGGCACCGGGGAGCTGTTTTTT
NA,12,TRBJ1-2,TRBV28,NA,CASHRENYGYTF,TGTGCCAGCCACAGAGAAAACTATGGCTACACCTTC
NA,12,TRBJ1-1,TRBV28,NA,CASSLRTGEAFF,TGTGCCAGCAGTTTGAGGACTGGTGAAGCTTTCTTT
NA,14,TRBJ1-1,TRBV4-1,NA,CASRNSLMNTEAFF,TGCGCCAGCAGGAACAGCCTTATGAACACTGAAGCTTTCTTT
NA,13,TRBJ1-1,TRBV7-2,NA,CASRPLAIVEAFF,TGTGCCAGCAGACCCCTCGCAATAGTTGAAGCTTTCTTT
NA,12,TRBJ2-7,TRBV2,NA,CASRRLEVEQYF,TGTGCCAGCAGAAGACTAGAGGTTGAGCAGTACTTC
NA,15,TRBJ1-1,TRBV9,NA,CASSVGPRAGTEAFF,TGTGCCAGCAGCGTAGGTCCCAGGGCTGGGACTGAAGCTTTCTTT
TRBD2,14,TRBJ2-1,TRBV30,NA,CAWRPAGGEGEQFF,TGTGCCTGGAGACCGGCGGGAGGGGAGGGTGAGCAGTTCTTC
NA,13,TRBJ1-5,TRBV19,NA,CASRGVQDWPQHF,TGTGCCAGTAGAGGGGTTCAAGATTGGCCCCAGCATTTT
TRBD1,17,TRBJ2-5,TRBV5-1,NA,CASSSRDSLLTEETQYF,TGCGCCAGCAGCTCAAGGGACAGCCTATTGACTGAAGAGACCCAGTACTTC
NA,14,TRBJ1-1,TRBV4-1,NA,CASRPHTTNTEAFF,TGCGCCAGCAGACCCCACACCACGAACACTGAAGCTTTCTTT